A single sample is the source of the 27 T cell receptor beta chains below, sequenced in a study of cytomegalovirus exposure and HLA in healthy donors (dated by TCRdb to 2017 to 2019). Library construction relied on the immunoSEQ multiplex PCR assay. For the multiplex PCR, a mixture combining 60 forward primers for TCR Vbeta segments and 13 reverse primers for TCR Jbeta segments was used. TCRdb's version of the immuneACCESS table is confined to in-frame rearrangements and falls short of the full clone set. An unresolved V gene accounts for under half of the shortfall where checked; the remainder is of unknown origin. This sample lists fewer than 120,000 clones; roughly 78% were detected once. Together, the top ten hold around 1.3% of the sample. Material: PBMCs. Receptors were obtained from a woman in her 30s in good health and CMV-seronegative.

This clone has more than one count but fewer than ten. The rearrangement joins TRBV6-1 to TRBJ2-1; 15 nucleotides align to TRBD2. Germline V gives CDR1 MNHNS, CDR2 SASEGT. The V segment lost 4 bases and the J segment 8 bases; nucleotides outside the gene matches: 3. The CDR3 runs to 15 residues. The DNA of the CDR3 is TGTGCCAGCAGTGCCGGACTAGCGGGAGGGGATGAGCAGTTCTTC. This gives the protein CASSAGLAGGDEQFF.

The V call is TRBV14, the J call TRBJ1-6; D is undetermined. V gave up 0 bases and J gave up 9 bases, with 6 bases separating them. CDR1 and CDR2 (germline): SGHDN, FVKESK. CDR3 size: 13 residues. The CDR3 DNA sequence: TGTGCCAGCAGCCAAGACCAGGTTTCACCCCTCCACTTT. Protein product: CASSQDQVSPLHF.

Written as DNA, the CDR3 is TGTGCCAGCAGCTTGGCCGGGCGGGGGGGCCGAGAGACCCAGTACTTC. This encodes CASSLAGRGGRETQYF. This chain uses TRBV5-8 with TRBJ2-5, with 9 nucleotides matching TRBD2. This CDR3 has 16 residues. The V segment lost 0 bases and the J segment 4 bases; nucleotides outside the gene matches: 7. Germline V gives CDR1 SGHTS, CDR2 YDEGEE.

The chain joins TRBV13 to TRBJ2-3, with TRBD2 matching over 7 bases. V shed 0 bases, J shed 3 bases, and the junction held 3 bases outside the gene matches. CDR3 length: 15 residues. The germline CDR1 and CDR2 sequences are PRHDT and FYEKMQ (reference sequence). The CDR3 protein is CASSLGGRGTDTQYF. In DNA form, the CDR3 reads TGTGCCAGCAGCTTAGGAGGGCGGGGGACAGATACGCAGTATTTT.

The V and J genes are TRBV7-9 and TRBJ2-2; the match to TRBD2 covers 9 bases. The CDR3 runs to 17 residues. With 5 bases clipped from V and 3 bases from J, the junction kept 10 bases outside the gene matches. CDR1 is SEHNR and CDR2 is FQNEAQ in the germline V gene (reference sequence). The CDR3 DNA is TGTGCCAGCAGCCCCCCCGGGCGGGAGGGCGACACCGGGGAGCTGTTTTTT. As protein: CASSPPGREGDTGELFF. The full variable domain, in which reference TRBV7-9 and TRBJ2-2 provide the parts outside the CDR3, is DTGVSQNPRHKITKRGQNVTFRCDPISEHNRLYWYRQTLGQGPEFLTYFQNEAQLEKSRLLSDRFSAERPKGSFSTLEIQRTEQGDSAMYLCASSPPGREGDTGELFFGEGSRLTVL.

The sample holds a few counts of this clone. The rearrangement links TRBV7-6 to TRBJ2-2; 8 bases are a match to TRBD1. Germline CDR1 is SGHVS and CDR2 is FNYEAQ. J gave up 4 bases and V 3 bases, and 10 bases lay outside the gene matches. This CDR3 comprises 17 residues. The CDR3 nucleotides read TGTGCCAGCAGCTTTTCAGACAGGGGTTTTGCCACCGGGGAGCTGTTTTTT. Translating it yields CASSFSDRGFATGELFF. The full variable domain, with the rest looked up from reference TRBV7-6 and TRBJ2-2, is GAGVSQSPRYKVTKRGQDVALRCDPISGHVSLYWYRQALGQGPEFLTYFNYEAQQDKSGLPNDRFSAERPEGSISTLTIQRTEQRDSAMYRCASSFSDRGFATGELFFGEGSRLTVL.

The CDR3 DNA reads as TGCAGCGTTGTTCCCAGGGGTTCCTACGAGCAGTACTTC. It is translated as CSVVPRGSYEQYF. The chain couples TRBV29-1 to TRBJ2-7; D might be TRBD1 (6 bases). V was clipped by 4 bases and J by 1 base, with 11 bases between them. Germline lookup yields CDR1 SQVTM and CDR2 ANQGSEA. This CDR3 spans 13 amino acids.

DNA of the CDR3: TGCGCCAGCAGCCAACTGGACAGCCCGCTAGCCAAAAACATTCAGTACTTC. Encoded protein: CASSQLDSPLAKNIQYF. The chain has TRBV4-1 and TRBJ2-4, with D possibly being TRBD1 (6 bases). The germline CDR1 and CDR2 sequences are MGHRA and YSYEKL. CDR3 length equals 17 residues. V was trimmed by 2 bases and J by 0 bases, leaving 14 bases between them.

The rearrangement uses TRBV30 and TRBJ2-1; 8 bases line up with TRBD1. V shed 0 bases, J shed 8 bases, and the junction held 6 bases outside the gene matches. This CDR3 region has 14 residues. Germline V gene lookup returns CDR1 GTSNPN and CDR2 SVGIG (reference sequence). The DNA of the CDR3 is TGTGCCTGGAGTGTTCAGGGGGCAGGCTATGAGCAGTTCTTC. Its protein product is CAWSVQGAGYEQFF. Based on the CDR3 plus reference TRBV30 and TRBJ2-1, the full variable domain is SQTIHQWPATLVQPVGSPLSLECTVEGTSNPNLYWYRQAAGRGLQLLFYSVGIGQISSEVPQNLSASRPQDRQFILSSKKLLLSDSGFYLCAWSVQGAGYEQFFGPGTRLTVL.

The J gene is TRBJ2-3, the V gene TRBV28; TRBD2 matches 8 bases. Germline values: CDR1 MDHEN, CDR2 SYDVKM. V shed 5 bases, J shed 2 bases, and the junction held 6 bases outside the gene matches. CDR3 length equals 15 residues. The CDR3 DNA follows: TGTGCCAGCAGTCTAAGCGGGGGCGTCACAGATACGCAGTATTTT. Translating it yields CASSLSGGVTDTQYF.

J is TRBJ1-2 and V is TRBV4-2; D not resolved. Per the germline V gene, CDR1 is LGHNA and CDR2 is YNFKEQ. CDR3 length equals 14 residues. Trimming stripped 0 bases from V and 2 bases from J, with 7 bases between. The CDR3 spells CASSQDNLNYGYTF. In DNA form, the CDR3 reads TGTGCCAGCAGCCAAGATAACCTAAACTATGGCTACACCTTC.

The V and J genes are TRBV5-1 and TRBJ2-2; D might be TRBD2 (5 bases). CDR1 is SGHRS and CDR2 is YFSETQ in the germline V gene. This CDR3 comprises 15 residues. With 0 bases removed from V and 7 bases from J, the gap between germline ends came to 13 bases. CDR3 in DNA: TGCGCCAGCAGCTTGGGGGCCGGGATTGGCGGGGAGCTGTTTTTT. Its protein product is CASSLGAGIGGELFF.

V gene TRBV28 combines with J gene TRBJ2-3, with 8 bases aligning to TRBD2. This CDR3 is built from 14 residues. Germline V gives CDR1 MDHEN, CDR2 SYDVKM. V was pared by 5 bases and J by 8 bases, with 9 bases of the junction left unmatched. CDR3 DNA sequence: TGTGCCAGCAGTGCCTCGGGACTAGGGGGTACGCAGTATTTT. Translating gives CASSASGLGGTQYF. Full variable domain (rest looked up from reference TRBV28 and TRBJ2-3): DVKVTQSSRYLVKRTGEKVFLECVQDMDHENMFWYRQDPGLGLRLIYFSYDVKMKEKGDIPEGYSVSREKKERFSLILESASTNQTSMYLCASSASGLGGTQYFGPGTRLTVL.

The chain has TRBV29-1 and TRBJ1-1; D remains ambiguous. Trimming removed 7 bases at V and 0 bases at J, with 18 bases between. CDR1 SQVTM and CDR2 ANQGSEA come from the germline V gene. This CDR3 is built from 15 residues. Written as DNA, the CDR3 is TGCAGCGCCCGAGGTATCCACATCATGAACACTGAAGCTTTCTTT. This encodes CSARGIHIMNTEAFF.

The chain links TRBV18 to TRBJ1-1, with 11 bases fitting TRBD1. The J segment lost 2 bases and the V segment lost 3 bases, leaving 8 bases of the junction unmatched. This CDR3 has 17 amino acids. Germline assignment: CDR1 KGHSH and CDR2 LQKENI. As DNA, the CDR3 is TGTGCCAGCTCACCGATTTCTGGACAGGGGGCCAACACTGAAGCTTTCTTT. Amino acids: CASSPISGQGANTEAFF. Supplemented by reference TRBV18 and TRBJ1-1, the full variable domain reads NAGVMQNPRHLVRRRGQEARLRCSPMKGHSHVYWYRQLPEEGLKFMVYLQKENIIDESGMPKERFSAEFPKEGPSILRIQQVVRGDSAAYFCASSPISGQGANTEAFFGQGTRLTVV.

This sequence joins TRBV11-1 and TRBJ2-1; the match to TRBD2 covers 11 bases. The junction had 6 bases not matched to a gene; V was cut back by 2 bases and J by 9 bases. Germline loops: CDR1 SGHAT, CDR2 FQDESV (reference sequence). This CDR3 has 15 amino acids. For the CDR3, the DNA is TGTGCCAGCAGCTTACTTAGCGGGGGGGCTGGTGAGCAGTTCTTC. Its protein product is CASSLLSGGAGEQFF.

The chain uses TRBV7-9 and TRBJ1-2; D may be TRBD1 (6 bases). Germline CDR1 is SEHNR and CDR2 is FQNEAQ (reference sequence). Trimming pared 5 bases from V and 3 bases from J, leaving 13 bases between. The CDR3 contains 14 residues. CDR3 in amino acids: CASSISTGHYGYTF. CDR3 DNA sequence: TGTGCCAGCAGCATCTCAACAGGGCACTATGGCTACACCTTC. Based on the CDR3 plus reference TRBV7-9 and TRBJ1-2, the full variable domain is DTGVSQNPRHKITKRGQNVTFRCDPISEHNRLYWYRQTLGQGPEFLTYFQNEAQLEKSRLLSDRFSAERPKGSFSTLEIQRTEQGDSAMYLCASSISTGHYGYTFGSGTRLTVV.

The rearrangement uses TRBV30 and TRBJ1-2; D is perhaps TRBD1 (6 bases). V was trimmed by 3 bases and J by 5 bases, leaving 10 bases between them. CDR3 length equals 12 residues. The germline gives CDR1 GTSNPN, CDR2 SVGIG (reference sequence). CDR3 nucleotides: TGTGCCTGGAGCCCGGACAGTTATGGCTACACCTTC. It specifies CAWSPDSYGYTF.

This chain connects TRBV5-1 to TRBJ2-7, with D perhaps TRBD1 (6 bases). The V gene's germline CDR1 is SGHRS and CDR2 YFSETQ. CDR3 length equals 13 residues. V dropped 5 bases and J dropped 6 bases, with 15 bases sitting between them. CDR3 sequence: CASRFSGECEQYF. The CDR3 DNA reads TGCGCCAGCAGATTTTCAGGGGAGTGCGAGCAGTACTTC.

V usage is TRBV4-1 and J usage is TRBJ1-4; 8 bases line up with TRBD1. The CDR3 totals 15 residues. The V and J ends lost 2 bases and 4 bases, in that order; junction bases with no gene match: 3. The germline V gene has CDR1 MGHRA and CDR2 YSYEKL. Written as DNA, the CDR3 is TGCGCCAGCAGCCAAACAGGGGGGAATAATGAAAAACTGTTTTTT. Protein: CASSQTGGNNEKLFF.

V and J are TRBV19 and TRBJ2-7; TRBD1 aligns across 7 bases. Germline CDR1 LNHDA, CDR2 SQIVND (reference sequence). The junction had 8 bases not matched to a gene; V was cut back by 7 bases and J by 2 bases. The CDR3 length is 14 residues. CDR3 in amino acids: CASNHRDRPYEQYF. The CDR3, as DNA: TGTGCCAGTAACCACCGGGACAGACCCTACGAGCAGTACTTC.

This clone was seen only once. The rearrangement joins TRBV30 to TRBJ2-5; D might be TRBD2 (5 bases). The length of the CDR3 is 11 residues. V gave up 8 bases and J gave up 7 bases, with 14 bases separating them. Germline lookup yields CDR1 GTSNPN and CDR2 SVGIG (reference sequence). This CDR3 is CALSLGGTQYF. CDR3 bases: TGTGCCCTTTCACTAGGCGGGACCCAGTACTTC.

The rearrangement joins TRBV19 to TRBJ1-5; 10 bases align to TRBD1. V lost 7 bases and J lost 2; bases outside the gene matches: 5. Per germline, CDR1 LNHDA and CDR2 SQIVND (reference sequence). The CDR3 has 15 amino acids. CDR3 amino acids: CASTLGQGRNQPQHF. The CDR3 DNA follows: TGTGCCAGTACCCTGGGACAGGGGCGCAATCAGCCCCAGCATTTT.

This clone appeared once. This chain's CDR3 is CASSRGGGLDNEQFF. The CDR3 DNA is TGTGCCAGCAGCCGAGGGGGGGGCCTCGATAATGAGCAGTTCTTC. The J gene is TRBJ2-1, the V gene TRBV5-4; D perhaps matches TRBD2 (7 bases). Per the germline V gene, CDR1 is SGHNT and CDR2 is YYREEE (reference sequence). V was trimmed by 4 bases and J by 7 bases, leaving 18 bases between them. This CDR3 has 15 residues.

This rearrangement joins TRBV5-4 to TRBJ2-7; the match to TRBD2 covers 8 bases. There are 14 residues in the CDR3. J was trimmed by 6 bases and V by 0 bases; bases with no gene match: 5. CDR1 is SGHNT and CDR2 is YYREEE in the germline V gene (reference sequence). CDR3 sequence: CASSLVLAGGEQYF. Here the CDR3 DNA reads TGTGCCAGCAGCTTGGTCCTAGCGGGCGGCGAGCAGTACTTC.

The chain employs TRBV28 and TRBJ1-6; D not certain. Germline CDR1 and CDR2: MDHEN and SYDVKM. CDR3 length: 13 amino acids. Trimming left V 6 bases short and J 7 bases short, with 10 bases between. CDR3 residues: CASSPPLNSPLHF. The CDR3 nucleotides read TGTGCCAGCAGCCCCCCACTGAATTCACCCCTCCACTTT.

The chain has TRBV30 and TRBJ2-1, with D possibly TRBD2 on 5 matching bases. The CDR3 length is 14 residues. CDR1 and CDR2 from the germline V gene are GTSNPN and SVGIG (reference sequence). The V end was cut by 0 bases, the J end by 8 bases, with 14 bases between. The CDR3 sequence: CAWSVLRAQYEQFF. The DNA for the CDR3 is TGTGCCTGGAGTGTACTGAGGGCTCAGTATGAGCAGTTCTTC.